Listed below are T cell receptor beta chains from one sample, sequenced in a study of control samples from healthy donors and cancer patients. Assay used: immunoSEQ multiplex PCR; TCRdb lists only in-frame clones, some missing. The sample records just under 150,000 clones, approximately 92% being singletons. Sequencing was done on a sample of blood. The receptors derive from a man aged 25-45 years in good health. Each CDR3 is given with its conserved first and last residue. D genes are given only for firm matches. Clone size, where shown, is once, few, many, or a class for clones that have expanded.

TRBJ2-7 . TRBV11-2 . CASSPGVGTSLSEQYF TGTGCCAGCAGCCCAGGAGTAGGGACTTCGTTGAGCGAGCAGTACTTC
TRBJ1-4 . TRBV19 TRBD1 CASSRRGRYQKLFF TGTGCCAGTAGCCGGAGGGGGCGCTATCAAAAACTGTTTTTT
TRBJ2-2 . TRBV12-5 TRBD2 CASGLGLAGVSNTGELFF TGTGCTAGTGGTCTAGGACTAGCGGGGGTTTCTAACACCGGGGAGCTGTTTTTT
TRBJ2-7 . TRBV5-1 . CASSLGSGEVHEQYF TGCGCCAGCAGCTTGGGGTCCGGGGAGGTCCACGAGCAGTACTTC
TRBJ1-1 . TRBV14 . CASSHLTGRDTEAFF TGTGCCAGCAGCCACCTAACAGGGAGGGACACTGAAGCTTTCTTT
TRBJ2-2 . TRBV28 TRBD1 CASSFGDRVTGELFF TGTGCCAGCAGTTTCGGGGACAGGGTCACCGGGGAGCTGTTTTTT
TRBJ2-7 . TRBV27 TRBD1 CASSPDRAASYEQYF TGTGCCAGCAGTCCGGACAGGGCCGCCTCCTACGAGCAGTACTTC
TRBJ2-3 . TRBV18 . CASSLASVLDTQYF TGTGCCAGCTCACTTGCGAGTGTCCTAGATACGCAGTATTTT
TRBJ1-2 . TRBV6-5 TRBD1 CASSPYGQADF TGTGCCAGCAGTCCATACGGACAGGCCGACTTC
TRBJ2-1 . TRBV5-1 . CATYDRYNEQFF TGCGCCACGTACGACAGATACAATGAGCAGTTCTTC
TRBJ2-3 . TRBV11-2 . CASSLPGTQYF TGTGCCAGCAGCCTCCCTGGTACGCAGTATTTT
TRBJ1-5 . TRBV28 . CASSLSPGQPQHF TGTGCCAGCAGTCTAAGCCCGGGGCAGCCCCAGCATTTT
TRBJ1-3 few TRBV19 . CASSIRQGNTIYF TGTGCCAGTAGTATCCGACAAGGAAACACCATATATTTT
TRBJ1-5 . TRBV6-6 . CASRRGNRNSNQPQHF TGTGCCAGCAGACGCGGGAACAGAAATAGCAATCAGCCCCAGCATTTT
TRBJ1-2 . TRBV29-1 TRBD1 CSVEQGERGYTF TGCAGCGTGGAACAGGGGGAACGGGGCTACACCTTC
TRBJ2-3 . TRBV7-3 . CASSLRGASTDTQYF TGTGCCAGCAGCTTAAGGGGAGCGAGCACAGATACGCAGTATTTT
TRBJ1-2 once TRBV27 . CASSPRLGGTSNYGYTF TGTGCCAGCAGTCCCCGACTCGGGGGCACTTCTAACTATGGCTACACCTTC
TRBJ2-1 . TRBV27 TRBD2 CASRGRRGGVYNEQFF TGTGCCAGCAGGGGACGACGGGGGGGCGTCTACAATGAGCAGTTCTTC
TRBJ2-7 . TRBV2 TRBD2 CASRATSGDYYEQYF TGTGCCAGCAGGGCGACTAGCGGGGATTACTACGAGCAGTACTTC
TRBJ2-7 once TRBV5-1 . CASSLGSAGTYEQYF TGCGCCAGCAGCTTAGGGTCGGCCGGGACCTACGAGCAGTACTTC
TRBJ1-2 . TRBV28 . CASSLQRANYGYTF TGTGCCAGCAGTTTACAGAGAGCTAACTATGGCTACACCTTC
TRBJ2-2 . TRBV13 . CASSPPTGELFF TGTGCCAGCAGCCCCCCGACCGGGGAGCTGTTTTTT
TRBJ1-1 . TRBV27 . CASSLASGNTEAFF TGTGCCAGCAGTTTAGCCTCAGGGAACACTGAAGCTTTCTTT
TRBJ2-3 . TRBV6-6 . CASSPVGPDTQYF TGTGCCAGCAGTCCAGTTGGTCCAGATACGCAGTATTTT
TRBJ1-1 . TRBV3-1/TRBV3-2 TRBD1 CASSQPDRGRGITEAFF TGTGCCAGCAGCCAACCGGACAGGGGGCGAGGGATCACTGAAGCTTTCTTT
TRBJ1-1 once TRBV6-4 . CASSDRGGAEAFF TGTGCCAGCAGTGACAGGGGGGGCGCTGAAGCTTTCTTT
TRBJ2-1 . TRBV7-3 TRBD1 CASSFGTGSYNEQFF TGTGCCAGCAGCTTTGGGACAGGCTCCTACAATGAGCAGTTCTTC
TRBJ1-5 . TRBV15 . CATSAPGGNQPQHF TGTGCCACCAGCGCCCCCGGGGGCAATCAGCCCCAGCATTTT
TRBJ2-7 once TRBV4-1 TRBD2 CASSQDVTSDHYEQYF TGCGCCAGCAGCCAAGATGTGACTAGCGACCACTACGAGCAGTACTTC
TRBJ2-2 . TRBV18 . CASSQGFGTGELFF TGTGCCAGCTCACAGGGGTTCGGTACCGGGGAGCTGTTTTTT
TRBJ1-1 . TRBV2 . CASGGTEAFF TGTGCCTCCGGAGGCACTGAAGCTTTCTTT
TRBJ1-2 . TRBV27 TRBD1 CASSPLGQNYGYTF TGTGCCAGCAGTCCGCTGGGACAGAACTATGGCTACACCTTC
TRBJ2-3 once TRBV7-3 TRBD1 CASSLKGRAGGDTDTQYF TGTGCCAGCAGCTTAAAAGGCCGGGCAGGGGGCGACACAGATACGCAGTATTTT
TRBJ2-3 once TRBV9 TRBD1 CASSIEGTGGTDTQYF TGTGCCAGCAGCATCGAGGGGACAGGGGGCACAGATACGCAGTATTTT
TRBJ2-2 once TRBV19 . CASSIRGPGGHANTGELFF TGTGCCAGTAGTATACGGGGACCCGGGGGCCACGCGAACACCGGGGAGCTGTTTTTT
TRBJ2-1 . TRBV27 . CASSLAGPLSNEQFF TGTGCCAGCAGTTTAGCCGGGCCATTGAGCAATGAGCAGTTCTTC
TRBJ2-5 . TRBV10-3 . CATSGTETQYF TGTGCCACCTCCGGGACAGAGACCCAGTACTTC
TRBJ2-7 . TRBV5-4 . CASSLEAGTYEQYF TGTGCCAGCAGCTTGGAGGCAGGGACCTACGAGCAGTACTTC
TRBJ2-7 . TRBV6-5 . CASRDFYEQYF TGTGCCAGCAGGGATTTCTACGAGCAGTACTTC
TRBJ2-1 . TRBV10-1 TRBD1 CASSESRTGTYNEQFF TGCGCCAGCAGTGAGTCCCGGACAGGGACCTACAATGAGCAGTTCTTC